This is a list of T cell receptor beta chains from one sample in a study of regulatory T cells in long-lasting Graves disease. TCRdb processed the multiplex PCR reads anew with MiXCR; each CDR3 protein has one entry. The sample comprises around 480,000 distinct CDR3 sequences, around 15% of which are singletons, and over 9% rests with the top ten. This sample was shared with a second study, whose subject was T cells in Graves' hyperthyroidism and ophthalmopathy.

Source: peripheral blood mononuclear cells (PBMCs), taken at new diagnosis, from a patient treated with antithyroid drugs. Receptor source: a man aged 35 to 55 with Graves disease. Both conserved end residues are part of each CDR3. D genes are given only for firm matches. For some rows the clone size is stated as once, few or many, or as a class when expanded; others skip it.

few	TRBV2	TRBJ2-1	TRBD2	CASSRPGLAVEQFF	TGTGCCAGCAGCCGACCGGGACTAGCGGTTGAGCAGTTCTTC
NA	TRBV10-1	TRBJ1-1	NA	CASTNTDRSTEAFF	TGCGCCAGCACCAATACAGACAGGTCCACTGAAGCTTTCTTT
NA	TRBV28	TRBJ1-1	TRBD1	CASRPGGGGAMNTEAFF	TGTGCCAGCAGACCAGGGGGGGGGGGGGCGATGAACACTGAAGCTTTCTTT
many	TRBV7-9	TRBJ2-7	NA	CASSTNRDSRGHEQYF	TGTGCCAGCAGCACAAACCGGGACTCCCGCGGACACGAGCAGTACTTC
NA	TRBV7-9	TRBJ2-1	NA	CASTDIRRGGGYEQFF	TGTGCCAGCACCGACATTCGAAGGGGCGGTGGGTATGAGCAGTTCTTC
NA	TRBV29-1	TRBJ2-1	TRBD1	CSARQGANEQFF	TGCAGCGCTAGACAGGGAGCGAATGAGCAGTTCTTC
many	TRBV5-1	TRBJ2-2	NA	CASSLAGLRDTGELFF	TGCGCCAGCAGCTTGGCTGGTCTCAGAGACACCGGGGAGCTGTTTTTT
NA	TRBV28	TRBJ1-1	TRBD1	CASPGQGAGGTEAFF	TGTGCCAGCCCGGGACAGGGGGCTGGAGGCACTGAAGCTTTCTTT
many	TRBV10-3	TRBJ1-1	TRBD1	CAIRERGLMTEAFF	TGTGCCATCAGGGAGAGGGGGCTGATGACTGAAGCTTTCTTT
many	TRBV24-1	TRBJ2-3	NA	CATRSSSDRTDTQYF	TGTGCCACCAGAAGCTCTAGCGACCGCACAGATACGCAGTATTTT
few	TRBV6-2/TRBV6-3	TRBJ2-1	TRBD2	CASSEAWTSGRNEQFF	TGTGCCAGCAGTGAAGCTTGGACTAGCGGGAGAAATGAGCAGTTCTTC
NA	TRBV7-2	TRBJ2-7	NA	CASNFDRVEQYF	TGTGCCAGCAACTTTGATCGGGTCGAGCAGTACTTC
NA	TRBV19	TRBJ2-2	NA	CASSIGFQEMNTGELFF	TGTGCCAGTAGTATAGGTTTCCAAGAGATGAACACCGGGGAGCTGTTTTTT
few	TRBV19	TRBJ2-2	NA	CASSKETGFTGELFF	TGTGCCAGTAGTAAGGAGACGGGGTTCACCGGGGAGCTGTTTTTT
NA	TRBV5-1	TRBJ2-3	NA	CASSLSLGTDTQYF	TGCGCCAGCAGCTTGTCGTTGGGCACAGATACGCAGTATTTT
many	TRBV12-3/TRBV12-4	TRBJ1-1	NA	CASSYGEDTEAFF	TGTGCCAGCAGTTACGGGGAGGACACTGAAGCTTTCTTT
many	TRBV28	TRBJ2-1	TRBD1	CASSWASGTGDNEQFF	TGTGCCAGCAGCTGGGCCTCCGGGACAGGGGACAATGAGCAGTTCTTC
few	TRBV9	TRBJ2-1	TRBD2	CASSINQGTSGYNEQFF	TGTGCCAGCAGCATAAACCAGGGGACTAGCGGTTACAATGAGCAGTTCTTC
many	TRBV5-1	TRBJ2-7	NA	CASRSQGFGLYEQYF	TGCGCCAGCAGATCACAGGGTTTTGGTCTCTACGAGCAGTACTTC
many	TRBV2	TRBJ2-1	NA	CASSETGIGSNEQFF	TGTGCCAGCAGTGAGACAGGGATCGGGAGCAATGAGCAGTTCTTC
few	TRBV6-5	TRBJ2-1	TRBD2	CASSYPGLAEAYYNEQFF	TGTGCCAGCAGTTACCCGGGACTAGCGGAGGCGTACTACAATGAGCAGTTCTTC
many	TRBV28	TRBJ1-6	NA	CASSPSNSPLHF	TGTGCCAGCAGTCCATCTAATTCACCCCTCCACTTT
many	TRBV3-1	TRBJ2-1	NA	CASSRTPTYNEQFF	TGTGCCAGCAGCCGGACACCAACCTACAATGAGCAGTTCTTC
NA	TRBV2	TRBJ2-7	TRBD2	CASSEGTSGIYEQYF	TGTGCCAGCAGTGAAGGGACTAGCGGAATTTACGAGCAGTACTTC
many	TRBV2	TRBJ2-7	NA	CASSVSQGGRQYF	TGTGCCAGCTCCGTCTCCCAGGGGGGACGGCAGTACTTC
NA	TRBV7-9	TRBJ2-3	NA	CACPGGLVFDTQYF	TGTGCCTGCCCAGGGGGACTAGTGTTCGATACGCAGTATTTT
NA	TRBV12-3/TRBV12-4	TRBJ2-2	NA	CASSFGGASCAGELFF	TGTGCCAGCAGTTTTGGGGGCGCTAGCTGCGCCGGGGAGCTGTTTTTT
few	TRBV7-6	TRBJ2-1	NA	CASSPEGGRSEQFF	TGTGCCAGCAGCCCCGAGGGGGGGCGGAGTGAGCAGTTCTTC
many	TRBV30	TRBJ2-2	TRBD1	CACPGQDKFTGELFF	TGTGCCTGTCCCGGACAGGATAAATTCACCGGGGAGCTGTTTTTT
many	TRBV18	TRBJ2-5	NA	CASSLPGETQYF	TGTGCCAGCTCACTCCCCGGAGAGACCCAGTACTTC
many	TRBV28	TRBJ2-3	NA	CASSFNGLVSDTQYF	TGTGCCAGCAGTTTTAACGGTTTGGTTTCAGATACGCAGTATTTT
many	TRBV2	TRBJ2-1	NA	CASVRAGDNEQFF	TGTGCCAGCGTGAGGGCAGGGGACAATGAGCAGTTCTTC
few	TRBV2	TRBJ1-5	NA	CASSGKNQPQHF	TGTGCCAGCAGTGGGAAGAATCAGCCCCAGCATTTT
many	TRBV20-1	TRBJ2-7	TRBD1	CSAADSHRGYEQYF	TGCAGTGCTGCTGACTCCCACAGGGGCTACGAGCAGTACTTC
many	TRBV2	TRBJ2-2	NA	CASSERQRDGELFF	TGTGCCAGCAGTGAACGGCAGAGGGACGGGGAGCTGTTTTTT
many	TRBV3-1	TRBJ1-2	NA	CASSPRMWTANYGYTF	TGTGCCAGCAGTCCTAGGATGTGGACAGCCAACTATGGCTACACCTTC
many	TRBV20-1	TRBJ2-1	NA	CSAPFSGNEQFF	TGCAGTGCTCCCTTTTCGGGCAATGAGCAGTTCTTC
NA	TRBV20-1	TRBJ2-7	TRBD2	CSGMTSGGSEQYF	TGCAGTGGTATGACTAGCGGGGGATCCGAGCAGTACTTC
many	TRBV11-2	TRBJ2-7	TRBD2	CASSSGGTSGVNYEQYF	TGTGCCAGCAGCTCGGGGGGGACTAGCGGAGTGAACTACGAGCAGTACTTC
many	TRBV20-1	TRBJ2-3	NA	CSARVSAFTDTQYF	TGCAGTGCTAGAGTGTCAGCTTTCACAGATACGCAGTATTTT
many	TRBV7-8	TRBJ2-2	TRBD1	CASSLGTGGDTGELFF	TGTGCCAGCAGCTTAGGGACAGGGGGGGACACCGGGGAGCTGTTTTTT